The clone carrying this TCR beta chain turned up a few times. CDR3 size: 16 residues. The V gene lost 5 bases and the J gene lost 0 bases, with 14 bases spanning the gap. From germline, CDR1 is SGHNT and CDR2 YYREEE (reference sequence). Profiled with immunoSEQ multiplex PCR; TCRdb holds only in-frame clones, not every one. Seen here are some 200,000 clones, about 85% observed once, and the top ten hold over 2.5%. This entry comes from a study of blood T cell repertoires in COVID-19. The chain has TRBV5-4 and TRBJ2-2; D may be TRBD2 (6 bases). This clonotype was sampled from a man in his forties or fifties who had recovered from COVID-19. The source material was peripheral blood. The CDR3 loop reads CASRPGGTANTGELFF. CDR3 sequence (DNA): TGTGCCAGCAGGCCAGGCGGGACGGCGAACACCGGGGAGCTGTTTTTT. The full variable domain, in which reference TRBV5-4 and TRBJ2-2 provide the parts outside the CDR3, is ETGVTQSPTHLIKTRGQQVTLRCSSQSGHNTVSWYQQALGQGPQFIFQYYREEENGRGNFPPRFSGLQFPNYSSELNVNALELDDSALYLCASRPGGTANTGELFFGEGSRLTVL.